Listed below are T cell receptor beta chains from one sample, sequenced in a study of blood T cell repertoires in COVID-19. Method: immunoSEQ multiplex PCR; TCRdb's copy keeps in-frame clones and lacks some. This table holds approximately 110,000 clones, 81% found once. Sequences were obtained from peripheral blood. These receptor sequences come from a man at least 80 years old with acute or convalescent COVID-19. The CDR3 runs from the conserved cysteine through the conserved F or W. A D gene is named only where the DNA matches it firmly. Part of the rows lack a size; the others show once, few, many or a class for expanded clones.

TRBJ2-7	few	TRBV5-5	.	TGTGCCAGCAGCTTGACTAAAACCTACGAGCAGTACTTC	CASSLTKTYEQYF
TRBJ1-2	.	TRBV29-1	.	TGCAGCGTTCGGAACGCCTCTAGTTATGGCTACACCTTC	CSVRNASSYGYTF
TRBJ1-1	many	TRBV6-6	.	TGTGCCAGCACCGTATTCACTGAAGCTTTCTTT	CASTVFTEAFF
TRBJ2-3	once	TRBV4-1	TRBD2	TGCGCCAGCAGCCGTCTGACTAGCGGGAGCTTAGATACGCAGTATTTT	CASSRLTSGSLDTQYF
TRBJ2-7	.	TRBV6-2/TRBV6-3	.	TGTGCCAGCAGGTACAGACAGAACTCCTACGAGCAGTACTTC	CASRYRQNSYEQYF
TRBJ2-3	.	TRBV7-9	TRBD2	TGTGCCAGCAGCCCAACACTTCTAGCGGGAGGGGGGACAGATACGCAGTATTTT	CASSPTLLAGGGTDTQYF
TRBJ2-7	.	TRBV10-3	TRBD1	TGTGCCATCAGTGAGGAGACAGGGGTCACCTACGAGCAGTACTTC	CAISEETGVTYEQYF
TRBJ2-7	.	TRBV3-1/TRBV3-2	TRBD1	TGTGCCAGCAGCCAATGGACAGGGGCCGAGCAGTACTTC	CASSQWTGAEQYF
TRBJ2-1	once	TRBV7-3	TRBD1	TGTGCCAGCAGCCAGGGGACAGGGATCTACAATGAGCAGTTCTTC	CASSQGTGIYNEQFF
TRBJ2-5	.	TRBV7-2	.	TGTGCCAGCAGCTCCCGCCAGAAACCAAGTGGAGAGACCCAGTACTTC	CASSSRQKPSGETQYF
TRBJ1-1	once	TRBV28	.	TGTGCCAGCAGTTTCTCCTTCGCCGGGATGTCTGAAGCTTTCTTT	CASSFSFAGMSEAFF
TRBJ2-7	.	TRBV15	.	TGTGCCACCAGCAGAGATCTAGCGAGCTCCTACGAGCAGTACTTC	CATSRDLASSYEQYF
TRBJ1-2	.	TRBV28	.	TGTGCCAGCAGTTCACTATTTTATGGCTACACCTTC	CASSSLFYGYTF
TRBJ2-5	.	TRBV2	.	TGTGCCAGCAGGCAACAACAAGAGACCCAGTACTTC	CASRQQQETQYF
TRBJ2-7	once	TRBV28	TRBD2	TGTGCCAGCAGCAGAGCGGGAGGGCTTTACGAGCAGTACTTC	CASSRAGGLYEQYF
TRBJ1-5	once	TRBV6-5	TRBD1	TGTGCCAGCAGTTACTCTGGACAGGGAAGTCAGCCCCAGCATTTT	CASSYSGQGSQPQHF
TRBJ1-1	few	TRBV30	.	TGTGCCTGGTGCCGGACAGCGAACACTGAAGCTTTCTTT	CAWCRTANTEAFF
TRBJ1-2	.	TRBV18	.	TGTGCCAGCTCACCGGCGACAGTGTCTAACTATGGCTACACCTTC	CASSPATVSNYGYTF
TRBJ2-3	few	TRBV5-1	TRBD2	TGCGCCAGTGGTGTAGCGGGATATAGCACAGATACGCAGTATTTT	CASGVAGYSTDTQYF
TRBJ2-2	.	TRBV18	.	TGTGCCAGCTCACCGGTGGCGGCGAACACCGGGGAGCTGTTTTTT	CASSPVAANTGELFF
TRBJ2-1	.	TRBV7-2	TRBD1	TGTGCCACTTCGGGACAGGGGGCGTCGGAGCAGTTCTTC	CATSGQGASEQFF
TRBJ2-4	.	TRBV7-9	TRBD2	TGTGCCAGCAGCCAAATGGGACTAGGGGAAAACATTCAGTACTTC	CASSQMGLGENIQYF
TRBJ2-2	.	TRBV7-2	TRBD2	TGTGCCAGCAGCTCCGGACTAGCGGTGAACACCGGGGAGCTGTTTTTT	CASSSGLAVNTGELFF
TRBJ1-6	.	TRBV6-2/TRBV6-3	.	TGTGCCAGCAGTTACTTGTGGGGCGAACCTAATTCACCCCTCCACTTT	CASSYLWGEPNSPLHF
TRBJ1-1	.	TRBV5-1	TRBD1	TGCGCCAGCAGCCCGGACAGGGCGTTACAGAACACTGAAGCTTTCTTT	CASSPDRALQNTEAFF
TRBJ1-2	few	TRBV19	.	TGTGCCAGTAGTACCCCCTCCCGGGGAGGTGATGGCTACACCTTC	CASSTPSRGGDGYTF
TRBJ1-2	.	TRBV27	TRBD1	TGTGCCAGCAGTCGGGACAGGGGGCAACATGGCTACACCTTC	CASSRDRGQHGYTF
TRBJ2-7	few	TRBV28	TRBD1	TGTGCCAGCAGTGGTCCGGGACAGGGACTAAGACAGCAGTACTTC	CASSGPGQGLRQQYF
TRBJ2-1	.	TRBV16	.	TGTGCCAGCAGCCTCCAACAGGGATACGAGCAGTTCTTC	CASSLQQGYEQFF
TRBJ1-4	.	TRBV9	.	TGTGCCAGCAGCGTAGATGGGAGGGAAAAACTGTTTTTT	CASSVDGREKLFF
TRBJ1-1	many	TRBV5-1	.	TGCGCCAGCAGGCTGGGGGGCACTGAAGCTTTCTTT	CASRLGGTEAFF
TRBJ2-1	.	TRBV5-1	TRBD1	TGCGCCAGCAGTTCTACCGGGACAGAATCCTACAATGAGCAGTTCTTC	CASSSTGTESYNEQFF
TRBJ2-5	.	TRBV28	TRBD1	TGTGCCAGCAGTTGGGCAGGGGGATTGGAGACCCAGTACTTC	CASSWAGGLETQYF
TRBJ1-3	.	TRBV3-1/TRBV3-2	.	TGTGCCAGCAGCCAAGGGAGGAGCTCTGGAAACACCATATATTTT	CASSQGRSSGNTIYF
TRBJ1-2	.	TRBV5-1	TRBD1	TGCGCCAGCAGCTACAGGACAGGGATCGGCTACACCTTC	CASSYRTGIGYTF
TRBJ1-5	many	TRBV30	.	TGTGCCTGGAGTGTCCCCGGGAGCAATCAGCCCCAGCATTTT	CAWSVPGSNQPQHF
TRBJ2-1	.	TRBV7-2	.	TGTGCCAGCAGCCCAGCCCCGGGAGTCCGAGGTAATTATGAGCAGTTCTTC	CASSPAPGVRGNYEQFF